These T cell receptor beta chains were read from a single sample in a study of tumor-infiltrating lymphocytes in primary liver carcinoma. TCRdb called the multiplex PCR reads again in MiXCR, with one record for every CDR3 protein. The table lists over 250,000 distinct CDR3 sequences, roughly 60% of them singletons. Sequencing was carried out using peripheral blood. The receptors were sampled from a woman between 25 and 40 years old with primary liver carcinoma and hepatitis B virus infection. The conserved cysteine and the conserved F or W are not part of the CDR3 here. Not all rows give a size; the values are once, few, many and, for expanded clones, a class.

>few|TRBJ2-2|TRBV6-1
ASSGLAANTGELF
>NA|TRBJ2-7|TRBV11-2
ASSPTPGQTGYKQY
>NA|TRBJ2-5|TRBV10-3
AISDGGDSGETQY
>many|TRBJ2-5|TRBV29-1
SGGSQETQY
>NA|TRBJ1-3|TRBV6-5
ASSPGPPGAGNTIY
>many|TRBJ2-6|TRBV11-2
ASSLSGANVLT
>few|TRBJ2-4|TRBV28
ASSFLGPDRPLAKNIQY
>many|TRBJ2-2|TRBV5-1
ASSLASGNTGELF
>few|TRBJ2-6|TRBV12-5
ASGLPSGELDGANVLT
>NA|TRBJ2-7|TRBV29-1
SPDYRSYEHC
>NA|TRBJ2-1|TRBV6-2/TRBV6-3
ASSYFRSDNEQF